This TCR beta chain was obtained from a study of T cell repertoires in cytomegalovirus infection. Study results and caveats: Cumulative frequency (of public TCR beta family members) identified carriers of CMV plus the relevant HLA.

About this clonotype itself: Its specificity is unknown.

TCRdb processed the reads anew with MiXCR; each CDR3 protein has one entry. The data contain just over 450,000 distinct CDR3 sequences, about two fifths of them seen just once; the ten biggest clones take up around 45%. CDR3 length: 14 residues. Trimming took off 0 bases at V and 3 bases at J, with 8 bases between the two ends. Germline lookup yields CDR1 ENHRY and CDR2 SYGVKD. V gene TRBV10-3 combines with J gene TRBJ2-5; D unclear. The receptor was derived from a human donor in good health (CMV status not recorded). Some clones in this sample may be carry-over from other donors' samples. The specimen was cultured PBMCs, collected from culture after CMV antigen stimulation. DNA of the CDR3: TGTGCCATCAGTGAGTCTGGGGTAAAAGAGACCCAGTACTTC. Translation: CAISESGVKETQYF.